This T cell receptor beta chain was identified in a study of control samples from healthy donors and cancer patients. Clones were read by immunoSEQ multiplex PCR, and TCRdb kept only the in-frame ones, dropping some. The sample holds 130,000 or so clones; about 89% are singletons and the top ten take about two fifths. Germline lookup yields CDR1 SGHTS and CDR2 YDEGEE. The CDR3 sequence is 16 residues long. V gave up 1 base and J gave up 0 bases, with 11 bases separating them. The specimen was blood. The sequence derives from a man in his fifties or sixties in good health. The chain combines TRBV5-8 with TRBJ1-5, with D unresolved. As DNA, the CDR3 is TGTGCCAGCAGCTTGTGGCTGACCCCTAGCAATCAGCCCCAGCATTTT. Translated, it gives CASSLWLTPSNQPQHF.